Given below is one T cell receptor beta chain in context. There are 15 residues in the CDR3. V dropped 4 bases and J dropped 3 bases, with 15 bases sitting between them. The germline V gene encodes CDR1 LNHDA and CDR2 SQIVND (reference sequence). This sample stems from a study of blood T cell repertoires in COVID-19. Original data processing: How many nucleated cells were present was estimated from reference gene primer amplification. Clones were sequenced by immunoSEQ multiplex PCR, and TCRdb holds only the in-frame ones, with some missing. The V and J calls and clone size were taken over from that table, and D and trimming were inferred from the DNA. The table lists more than 70,000 clones, 85% of them singletons.

The receptor was isolated from a man aged 55 to 69 with acute or convalescent COVID-19. Sequenced sample: peripheral blood. This chain joins TRBV19 and TRBJ1-2; D may be TRBD1 (5 bases). CDR3 in DNA: TGTGCCAGTAGTAGAGACAGCGCGAGTTACTATGGCTACACCTTC. The encoded protein is CASSRDSASYYGYTF.